The 32 T cell receptor beta chains presented below share a single source sample, sequenced in a study of blood T cell repertoires in COVID-19. Assay: immunoSEQ multiplex PCR; the TCRdb copy retains only in-frame clones and omits some. This sample has 130,000 to 150,000 clones, with about 86% found just once. Input material: peripheral blood. All receptors come from a woman aged 50 to 60 with active or convalescent COVID-19.

The chain has TRBV4-1 and TRBJ2-1; D possibly corresponds to TRBD2 (6 bases). V lost 5 bases and J 2 bases, leaving 16 bases between the germline ends. CDR3 length: 16 amino acids. Germline CDR1 and CDR2: MGHRA and YSYEKL. The DNA for the CDR3 is TGCGCCAGCAGCTCCGTTGGGGGGAAGCCCTACAATGAGCAGTTCTTC. The encoded protein is CASSSVGGKPYNEQFF.

The chain couples TRBV28 to TRBJ2-1, with 10 bases that match TRBD2. CDR1 is MDHEN and CDR2 is SYDVKM in the germline V gene. J lost 4 bases, V lost 4 bases, and 10 bases had no gene match. This CDR3 has 17 residues. DNA of the CDR3: TGTGCCAGCAGTTCCTTTGAGGGGACTAGCGTATACAATGAGCAGTTCTTC. Protein product: CASSSFEGTSVYNEQFF.

This clone was found a few times. The rearrangement joins TRBV7-8 to TRBJ2-1, with D uncertain. V lost 5 bases to trimming and J lost 5 bases, with 10 bases between them. From germline, CDR1 is SGHVS and CDR2 FQNEAQ. The CDR3 is 13 amino acids. This chain's CDR3 is CASSIIVNNEQFF. In DNA form, the CDR3 reads TGTGCCAGCAGCATCATAGTTAACAATGAGCAGTTCTTC.

There are a few counts of this clone. The rearrangement links TRBV6-2 or TRBV6-3 to TRBJ2-7; 7 nucleotides line up with TRBD1. The CDR3 is 13 amino acids. Trimming took 2 bases from V and 3 from J; bases not matched to a gene: 1. Germline CDR1 is MNHEY and CDR2 is SVGEGT. CDR3 loop: CASSYGTVYEQYF. For the CDR3, the DNA is TGTGCCAGCAGTTACGGGACAGTCTACGAGCAGTACTTC.

The V call is TRBV11-2, the J call TRBJ2-7; D is ambiguous. In germline, CDR1 is SGHAT, CDR2 FQNNGV. This CDR3 has 14 amino acids. V was clipped by 1 base and J by 0 bases, with 7 bases between them. The CDR3 bases are TGTGCCAGCAGCTTAGTTGCAGTCTCCTACGAGCAGTACTTC. Amino acid sequence: CASSLVAVSYEQYF.

The chain has TRBV5-5 and TRBJ1-1, with TRBD1 matching 10 bases. Unmatched junction bases numbered 4, after V lost 0 bases and J lost 8 bases. The CDR3 sequence is 14 residues long. Germline lookup yields CDR1 SGHKS and CDR2 YYEKEE (reference sequence). CDR3 DNA sequence: TGTGCCAGCAGCTTGGGACAGGGGGCCTTGGAAGCTTTCTTT. It is translated as CASSLGQGALEAFF. Full variable domain (missing parts from reference TRBV5-5 and TRBJ1-1): DAGVTQSPTHLIKTRGQQVTLRCSPISGHKSVSWYQQVLGQGPQFIFQYYEKEERGRGNFPDRFSARQFPNYSSELNVNALLLGDSALYLCASSLGQGALEAFFGQGTRLTVV.

This clone was seen a single time. This rearrangement joins TRBV6-2 or TRBV6-3 to TRBJ1-2, with TRBD1 matching over 8 bases. CDR3 length equals 15 residues. The trim removed 0 bases at V and 7 bases at J, leaving 7 bases unmatched. Germline V gene lookup returns CDR1 MNHEY and CDR2 SVGEGT. The CDR3 region is CASSYSRRGHSGYTF. The CDR3, as DNA: TGTGCCAGCAGTTACTCGCGCAGGGGGCATTCTGGCTACACCTTC.

CDR3 region: CAWSVGARYNYGYTF. The CDR3 DNA follows: TGTGCCTGGAGTGTGGGGGCCAGGTATAACTATGGCTACACCTTC. The chain carries TRBV30 and TRBJ1-2; possibly TRBD1 for D (6 bases). Per the germline V gene, CDR1 is GTSNPN and CDR2 is SVGIG (reference sequence). This CDR3 comprises 15 residues. V lost 0 bases and J lost 1, with 12 bases in between.

This chain connects TRBV19 to TRBJ1-4; TRBD1 might be the D (5 bases). The germline V and J ends were trimmed by 4 bases and 8 bases, with 14 bases remaining between them. Germline lookup yields CDR1 LNHDA and CDR2 SQIVND (reference sequence). This CDR3 has 14 residues. The CDR3 coding sequence is TGTGCCAGTAGTACCGACAGCAGCGGGGAAAAACTGTTTTTT. This gives the protein CASSTDSSGEKLFF.

V and J are TRBV12-3 or TRBV12-4 and TRBJ1-5; unclear D gene. V lost 8 bases, J lost 1 base, and 6 bases lay in between. CDR3 length: 12 amino acids. CDR3 amino acids: CASSTSNQPQHF. CDR3 DNA: TGTGCCAGCTCGACAAGCAATCAGCCCCAGCATTTT.

The J gene is TRBJ1-4, the V gene TRBV15, with 10 bases matching TRBD1. With 1 base clipped from V and 5 bases from J, the junction kept 10 bases outside the gene matches. The length of the CDR3 is 18 residues. Germline V gene lookup returns CDR1 LNHNV and CDR2 YYDKDF (reference sequence). CDR3 loop: CATSRGGGQGILNEKLFF. DNA for the CDR3: TGTGCCACCAGCAGAGGGGGGGGACAGGGGATTTTGAATGAAAAACTGTTTTTT. The entire variable domain, with the rest obtained from reference TRBV15 and TRBJ1-4, is as follows: DAMVIQNPRYQVTQFGKPVTLSCSQTLNHNVMYWYQQKSSQAPKLLFHYYDKDFNNEADTPDNFQSRRPNTSFCFLDIRSPGLGDTAMYLCATSRGGGQGILNEKLFFGSGTQLSVL.

The V and J genes are TRBV11-3 and TRBJ1-6; D gene uncertain. Germline V gene data show CDR1 as SGHNT and CDR2 as YENEEA. The CDR3 sequence is 13 residues long. Trimming pared 3 bases from V and 4 bases from J, leaving 4 bases between. The CDR3 DNA sequence: TGTGCCAGCAGCTTTAGATATAATTCACCCCTCCACTTT. Translated, it gives CASSFRYNSPLHF. The full variable domain, with the rest looked up from reference TRBV11-3 and TRBJ1-6, is EAGVVQSPRYKIIEKKQPVAFWCNPISGHNTLYWYLQNLGQGPELLIRYENEEAVDDSQLPKDRFSAERLKGVDSTLKIQPAELGDSAVYLCASSFRYNSPLHFGNGTRLTVT.

V gene TRBV28 combines with J gene TRBJ1-1; D possibly corresponds to TRBD1 (6 bases). V lost 5 bases, J lost 1 base, and 29 bases lay in between. The CDR3 contains 20 residues. From germline, CDR1 is MDHEN and CDR2 SYDVKM. The CDR3 region has the DNA TGTGCCAGCAGTCTACCCCCGGACAGTTTGATGAGATCGGGGAACACTGAAGCTTTCTTT. It codes for CASSLPPDSLMRSGNTEAFF.

J is TRBJ1-2 and V is TRBV7-2; TRBD1 is a possible D gene (5 bases). The germline V gene has CDR1 SGHTA and CDR2 FQGNSA. The germline V and J ends were trimmed by 5 bases and 5 bases, with 9 bases remaining between them. The CDR3 runs to 12 residues. The CDR3 spells CASSQDTYGYTF. Written as DNA, the CDR3 is TGTGCCAGCAGCCAGGACACTTATGGCTACACCTTC. Full variable domain (rest looked up from reference TRBV7-2 and TRBJ1-2): GAGVSQSPSNKVTEKGKDVELRCDPISGHTALYWYRQSLGQGLEFLIYFQGNSAPDKSGLPSDRFSAERTGGSVSTLTIQRTQQEDSAVYLCASSQDTYGYTFGSGTRLTVV.

In this sample, this clone turned up a few times. This chain uses TRBV6-5 with TRBJ2-7; 12 nucleotides agree with TRBD1. Trimming took 0 bases from V and 7 from J; bases not matched to a gene: 7. The germline V gene has CDR1 MNHEY and CDR2 SVGAGI. This CDR3 has 16 amino acids. CDR3 in DNA: TGTGCCAGCAGTTACTCGAGCGGGACAGGGGGCAGAGAGCAGTACTTC. This gives the protein CASSYSSGTGGREQYF.

The chain joins TRBV6-6 to TRBJ1-2, with D perhaps TRBD1 (5 bases). This CDR3 has 15 amino acids. The germline gives CDR1 MNHNY, CDR2 SVGAGI (reference sequence). V shed 3 bases and J shed 2 bases, with 13 bases lying between them. In DNA form, the CDR3 reads TGTGCCAGCAGTTATCCGGCAGGGTCCAACTATGGCTACACCTTC. Its translation is CASSYPAGSNYGYTF.

This chain joins TRBV2 and TRBJ2-3; TRBD1 might be the D (5 bases). The CDR3 is made up of 16 amino acids. V lost 6 bases, J lost 2 bases, and 18 bases lay in between. From germline, CDR1 is SNHLY and CDR2 FYNNEI. The CDR3 bases are TGTGCCAGCAGGGTGGACATTAGTACCTACACAGATACGCAGTATTTT. Protein sequence: CASRVDISTYTDTQYF.

The chain joins TRBV7-9 to TRBJ1-2, with D uncertain. The CDR3 runs to 14 residues. With 1 base removed from V and 5 bases from J, the gap between germline ends came to 11 bases. Germline values: CDR1 SEHNR, CDR2 FQNEAQ (reference sequence). The CDR3 is CASSLDTAVYGYTF. The CDR3 nucleotides are TGTGCCAGCAGCTTAGATACAGCTGTATATGGCTACACCTTC.

The chain is built from TRBV7-2 and TRBJ2-2; 13 bases line up with TRBD2. Per the germline V gene, CDR1 is SGHTA and CDR2 is FQGNSA. V lost 3 bases to trimming and J lost 7 bases; unmatched junction nucleotides: 2. CDR3 length: 15 amino acids. In nucleotides, the CDR3 is TGTGCCAGCAGCTTGTGGACTAGCGGGGGCGGGGAGCTGTTTTTT. Protein: CASSLWTSGGGELFF. Full variable domain (rest looked up from reference TRBV7-2 and TRBJ2-2): GAGVSQSPSNKVTEKGKDVELRCDPISGHTALYWYRQSLGQGLEFLIYFQGNSAPDKSGLPSDRFSAERTGGSVSTLTIQRTQQEDSAVYLCASSLWTSGGGELFFGEGSRLTVL.

The chain has TRBV9 and TRBJ1-1, with 8 bases lining up with TRBD1. The CDR3 consists of 14 residues. V was pared by 3 bases and J by 2 bases, with 3 bases of the junction left unmatched. Germline CDR1 SGDLS, CDR2 YYNGEE. CDR3 residues: CASSEGTGNTEAFF. The CDR3 coding sequence is TGTGCCAGCAGCGAAGGGACAGGCAACACTGAAGCTTTCTTT.

This chain joins TRBV5-5 and TRBJ2-5, with TRBD2 matching over 13 bases. The junction had 6 bases not matched to a gene; V was cut back by 4 bases and J by 3 bases. The germline V gene has CDR1 SGHKS and CDR2 YYEKEE (reference sequence). CDR3 length equals 16 residues. This CDR3 reads CASSPGLAGLKETQYF. CDR3 nucleotide sequence: TGTGCCAGCAGCCCGGGACTAGCGGGGTTGAAAGAGACCCAGTACTTC. The complete variable domain, with remaining parts taken from reference TRBV5-5 and TRBJ2-5, reads DAGVTQSPTHLIKTRGQQVTLRCSPISGHKSVSWYQQVLGQGPQFIFQYYEKEERGRGNFPDRFSARQFPNYSSELNVNALLLGDSALYLCASSPGLAGLKETQYFGPGTRLLVL.

DNA of the CDR3: TGTGCCAGCAGCCCTTACCGGGGAGGGGACCAGCCCCAGCATTTT. Its translation is CASSPYRGGDQPQHF. The chain recombines TRBV7-2 with TRBJ1-5, with D possibly being TRBD1 (5 bases). Germline V lookup: CDR1 SGHTA, CDR2 FQGNSA. Deletions cut 5 bases from V and 7 bases from J, with 18 bases between. The CDR3 length is 15 residues. Full variable domain (remainder filled in from reference TRBV7-2 and TRBJ1-5): GAGVSQSPSNKVTEKGKDVELRCDPISGHTALYWYRQSLGQGLEFLIYFQGNSAPDKSGLPSDRFSAERTGGSVSTLTIQRTQQEDSAVYLCASSPYRGGDQPQHFGDGTRLSIL.

In its sample, this clone was seen a few times. The same CDR3 can be traced to other DNA sequences in this sample. This chain uses TRBV19 with TRBJ1-1, with D possibly matching TRBD1 (5 bases). This CDR3 is built from 14 residues. The ends were cut back, 6 bases at V and 0 bases at J, with 11 bases in the middle. CDR1 and CDR2 from the germline V gene are LNHDA and SQIVND (reference sequence). In nucleotides, the CDR3 is TGTGCCAGTAGAGGCAGGGTCTTGAACACTGAAGCTTTCTTT. It yields the protein CASRGRVLNTEAFF.

This chain uses TRBV6-4 with TRBJ1-2; 7 positions match TRBD1. Germline lookup yields CDR1 MRHNA and CDR2 SNTAGT. This CDR3 is built from 16 residues. V gave up 0 bases and J gave up 7 bases; unmatched junction bases: 11. DNA for the CDR3: TGTGCCAGCAGTGACTCTGGGACGACAGGGTTCGGTGGCTACACCTTC. Protein sequence: CASSDSGTTGFGGYTF.

This clone was observed a single time. The chain joins TRBV7-9 to TRBJ2-7; D possibly corresponds to TRBD1 (6 bases). The length of the CDR3 is 14 residues. The V gene lost 4 bases and the J gene lost 3 bases, with 13 bases spanning the gap. CDR1 and CDR2 from the germline V gene are SEHNR and FQNEAQ (reference sequence). The CDR3 DNA sequence: TGTGCCAGCAGCTACAGTACAGGGTTCTACGAGCAGTACTTC. Its protein is CASSYSTGFYEQYF.

This chain joins TRBV20-1 and TRBJ1-2; D is undetermined. The CDR3 spans 11 residues. Germline V gene sequence: CDR1 DFQATT, CDR2 SNEGSKA (reference sequence). The V gene lost 0 bases and the J gene lost 7 bases, with 6 bases spanning the gap. This CDR3 is CSARDSGGYTF. The CDR3 DNA is TGCAGTGCTAGAGATTCGGGTGGCTACACCTTC.

This chain uses TRBV11-2 with TRBJ1-5, with TRBD1 as a possible D gene (5 bases). Germline loops: CDR1 SGHAT, CDR2 FQNNGV. V was pared by 6 bases and J by 5 bases, with 14 bases between. The CDR3 covers 14 residues. The CDR3 reads CASSSSGGYQPQHF. The DNA for the CDR3 is TGTGCCAGCAGTTCAAGCGGGGGGTATCAGCCCCAGCATTTT.

This clone was observed once. In the same sample, other DNA sequences code for this CDR3. The chain uses TRBV6-6 and TRBJ2-2; TRBD2 is a possible D gene (5 bases). The germline gives CDR1 MNHNY, CDR2 SVGAGI (reference sequence). V shed 0 bases and J shed 4 bases, with 6 bases lying between them. The CDR3 sequence is 14 residues long. CDR3 amino acids: CASSYSRGTGELFF. CDR3 DNA: TGTGCCAGCAGTTACTCCCGGGGCACCGGGGAGCTGTTTTTT.

The table lists this clone with a count of one. This chain links TRBV5-1 with TRBJ2-2, with D perhaps matching TRBD1 (5 bases). Per the germline V gene, CDR1 is SGHRS and CDR2 is YFSETQ. Trimming shortened V by 5 bases and J by 1 base, and 9 bases separated the two germline ends. The CDR3 length is 14 residues. The CDR3 here is CASRRTGNTGELFF. The CDR3 DNA follows: TGCGCCAGCAGACGTACAGGGAACACCGGGGAGCTGTTTTTT.

The chain recombines TRBV28 with TRBJ2-7; D gene ambiguous. Germline V gene data show CDR1 as MDHEN and CDR2 as SYDVKM. The CDR3 sequence is 12 residues long. The V end lost 7 bases, the J end lost 0 bases, and 7 bases lay between the germline ends. CDR3 sequence (DNA): TGTGCCAGCAAGGCAGGCTCCTACGAGCAGTACTTC. Its protein is CASKAGSYEQYF.

The chain joins TRBV30 to TRBJ2-5; 10 bases are a match to TRBD2. With V trimmed by 5 bases and J by 5 bases, 11 bases remained unmatched. Germline CDR1 GTSNPN, CDR2 SVGIG (reference sequence). CDR3 length: 15 amino acids. The CDR3: CAWGSGGGRSETQYF. CDR3 bases: TGTGCCTGGGGGAGCGGGGGGGGGCGCAGCGAGACCCAGTACTTC.

The chain recombines TRBV5-4 with TRBJ2-3; 14 nucleotides agree with TRBD2. CDR1 and CDR2 (germline): SGHNT, YYREEE (reference sequence). This CDR3 region has 19 residues. Trimming cost V 6 bases and J 1 base; bases outside gene matches: 13. DNA for the CDR3: TGTGCCAGCACCTCAGGTGGACTAGCGGGAGGAAGGGGCACAGATACGCAGTATTTT. It encodes CASTSGGLAGGRGTDTQYF.